The sequence of this TCR beta chain was determined in a study of beta chain features in type 1 diabetes. The germline V and J ends were trimmed by 4 bases and 5 bases, with 8 bases remaining between them. The CDR3 is made up of 11 amino acids. The germline gives CDR1 GTSNPN, CDR2 SVGIG (reference sequence). General study points: The question left open here concerned HLA type influencing TCRB rearrangement. Amplification by PCR could prefer shorter templates, with the same effect in patients and controls.

Reverse transcribing all isolated RNA meant expressed TCRB transcripts were sequenced. Method: immunoSEQ multiplex PCR; TCRdb's copy keeps in-frame clones and lacks some. The repertoire holds about 200,000 clones, with approximately 11% as singletons. This clone was detected only a few times. Antigen unknown. This chain uses TRBV30 with TRBJ1-2; TRBD1 is a possible D gene (5 bases). Sequencing was carried out using central memory CD4+ T cells from blood. This clonotype originated in a man aged 18 to 35 in good health. CDR3 region: CAWTRGYGYTF. The CDR3 DNA reads TGTGCCTGGACTCGGGGGTATGGCTACACCTTC.